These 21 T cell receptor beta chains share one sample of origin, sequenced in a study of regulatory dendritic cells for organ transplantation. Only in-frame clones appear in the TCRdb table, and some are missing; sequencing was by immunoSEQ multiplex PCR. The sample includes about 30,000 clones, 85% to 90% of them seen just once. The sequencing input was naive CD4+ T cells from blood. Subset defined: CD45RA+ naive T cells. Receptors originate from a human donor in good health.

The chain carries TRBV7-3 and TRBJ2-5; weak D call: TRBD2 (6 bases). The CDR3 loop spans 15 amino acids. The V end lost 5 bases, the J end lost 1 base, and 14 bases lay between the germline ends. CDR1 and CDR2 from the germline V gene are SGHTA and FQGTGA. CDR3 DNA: TGTGCCAGCAGCAAGGGACTGGGGGGCCAAGAGACCCAGTACTTC. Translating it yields CASSKGLGGQETQYF.

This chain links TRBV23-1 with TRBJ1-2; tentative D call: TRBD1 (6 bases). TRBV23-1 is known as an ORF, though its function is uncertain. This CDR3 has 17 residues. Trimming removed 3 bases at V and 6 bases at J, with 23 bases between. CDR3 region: CASSQHKGDNFRHGYTF. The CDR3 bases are TGCGCCAGCAGTCAGCACAAAGGGGACAATTTTCGACATGGCTACACCTTC.

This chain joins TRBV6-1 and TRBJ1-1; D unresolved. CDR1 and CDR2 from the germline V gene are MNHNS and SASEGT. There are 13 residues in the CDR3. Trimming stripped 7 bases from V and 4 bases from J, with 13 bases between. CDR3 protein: CASTLSRGTEAFF. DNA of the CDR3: TGTGCCAGCACCCTATCCCGGGGCACTGAAGCTTTCTTT.

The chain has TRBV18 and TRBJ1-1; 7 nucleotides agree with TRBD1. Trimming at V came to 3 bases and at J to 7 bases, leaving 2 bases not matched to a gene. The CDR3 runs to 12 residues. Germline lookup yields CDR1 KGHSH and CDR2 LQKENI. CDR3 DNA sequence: TGTGCCAGCTCACCCGACAGGGTTGAAGCTTTCTTT. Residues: CASSPDRVEAFF.

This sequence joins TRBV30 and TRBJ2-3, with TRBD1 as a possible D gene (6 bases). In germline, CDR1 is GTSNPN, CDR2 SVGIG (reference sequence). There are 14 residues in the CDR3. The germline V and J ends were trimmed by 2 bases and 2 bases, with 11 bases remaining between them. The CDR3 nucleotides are TGTGCCTGGAGTATACAGGGAAACACAGATACGCAGTATTTT. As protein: CAWSIQGNTDTQYF.

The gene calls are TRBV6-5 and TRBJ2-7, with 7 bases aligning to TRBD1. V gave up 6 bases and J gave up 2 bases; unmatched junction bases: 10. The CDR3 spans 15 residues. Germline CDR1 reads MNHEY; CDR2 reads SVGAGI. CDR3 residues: CASSSFYRGTYEQYF. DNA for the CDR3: TGTGCCAGCAGCTCCTTCTACAGGGGAACCTACGAGCAGTACTTC.

CDR3 in DNA: TGTGCCAGCACCAACTCCCCGGGACAGGGCACCGGGGAGCTGTTTTTT. This encodes CASTNSPGQGTGELFF. The chain joins TRBV5-7 to TRBJ2-2, with 9 bases aligning to TRBD1. TRBV5-7 is an ORF for which the function is uncertain. This CDR3 is 16 amino acids long. V lost 6 bases to trimming and J lost 4 bases; unmatched junction nucleotides: 10.

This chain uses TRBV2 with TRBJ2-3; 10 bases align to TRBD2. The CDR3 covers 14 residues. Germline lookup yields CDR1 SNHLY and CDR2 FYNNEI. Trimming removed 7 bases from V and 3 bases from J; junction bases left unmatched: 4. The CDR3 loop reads CASTPSGGTDTQYF. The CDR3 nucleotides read TGTGCCAGCACTCCTAGCGGGGGTACAGATACGCAGTATTTT.

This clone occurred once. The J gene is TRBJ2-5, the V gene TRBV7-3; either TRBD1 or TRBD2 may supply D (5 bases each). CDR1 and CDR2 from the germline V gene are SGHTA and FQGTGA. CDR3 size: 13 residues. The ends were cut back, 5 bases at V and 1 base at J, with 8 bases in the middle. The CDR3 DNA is TGTGCCAGCAGCACCGGGACCCAAGAGACCCAGTACTTC. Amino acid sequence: CASSTGTQETQYF.

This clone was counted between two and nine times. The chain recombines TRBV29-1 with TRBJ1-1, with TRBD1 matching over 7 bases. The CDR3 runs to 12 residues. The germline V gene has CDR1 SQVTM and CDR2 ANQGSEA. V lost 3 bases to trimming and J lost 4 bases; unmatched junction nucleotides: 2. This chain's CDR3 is CSVETGTTEAFF. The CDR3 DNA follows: TGCAGCGTTGAGACAGGGACCACTGAAGCTTTCTTT.

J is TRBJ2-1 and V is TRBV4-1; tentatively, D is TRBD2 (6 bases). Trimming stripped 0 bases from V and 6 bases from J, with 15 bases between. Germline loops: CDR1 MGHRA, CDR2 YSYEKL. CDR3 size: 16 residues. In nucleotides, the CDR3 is TGCGCCAGCAGCCAAGAAGGGCGGGATAAAGCCAATGAGCAGTTCTTC. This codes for CASSQEGRDKANEQFF.

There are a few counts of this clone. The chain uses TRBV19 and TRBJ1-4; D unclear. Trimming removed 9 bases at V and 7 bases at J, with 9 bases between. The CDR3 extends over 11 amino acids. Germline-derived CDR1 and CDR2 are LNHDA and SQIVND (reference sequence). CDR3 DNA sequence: TGTGCCAGCCAGAGAAGTGAAAAACTGTTTTTT. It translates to CASQRSEKLFF.

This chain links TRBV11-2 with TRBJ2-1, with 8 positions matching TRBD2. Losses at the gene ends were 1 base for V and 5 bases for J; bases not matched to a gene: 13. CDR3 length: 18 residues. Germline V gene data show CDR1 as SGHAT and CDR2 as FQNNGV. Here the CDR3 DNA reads TGTGCCAGCAGCTTAGCCTATACGGGAGGGACGCAGGACAATGAGCAGTTCTTC. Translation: CASSLAYTGGTQDNEQFF.

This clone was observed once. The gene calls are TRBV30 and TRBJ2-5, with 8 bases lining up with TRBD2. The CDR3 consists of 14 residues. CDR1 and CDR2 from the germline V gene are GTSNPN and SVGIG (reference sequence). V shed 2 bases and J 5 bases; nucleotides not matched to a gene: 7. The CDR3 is CAWSPNRGGETQYF. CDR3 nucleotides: TGTGCCTGGAGTCCGAACCGGGGGGGGGAGACCCAGTACTTC.

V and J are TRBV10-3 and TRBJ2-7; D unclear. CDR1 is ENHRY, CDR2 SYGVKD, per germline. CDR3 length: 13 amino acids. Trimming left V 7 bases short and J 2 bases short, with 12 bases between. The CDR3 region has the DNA TGTGCCATCAACCCCAACCCAACCTACGAGCAGTACTTC. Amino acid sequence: CAINPNPTYEQYF.

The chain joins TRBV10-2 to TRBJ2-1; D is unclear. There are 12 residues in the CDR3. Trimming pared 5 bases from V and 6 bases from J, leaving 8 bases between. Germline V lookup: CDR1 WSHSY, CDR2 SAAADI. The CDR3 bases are TGCGCCAGCAGTCGCAATTTCAATGAGCAGTTCTTC. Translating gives CASSRNFNEQFF.

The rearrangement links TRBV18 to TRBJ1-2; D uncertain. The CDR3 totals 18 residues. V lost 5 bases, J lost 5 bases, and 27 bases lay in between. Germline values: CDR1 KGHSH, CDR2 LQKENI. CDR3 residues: CASSGVNPEEDGVYGYTF. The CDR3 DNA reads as TGTGCCAGCTCAGGGGTGAATCCTGAGGAGGACGGGGTTTATGGCTACACCTTC.

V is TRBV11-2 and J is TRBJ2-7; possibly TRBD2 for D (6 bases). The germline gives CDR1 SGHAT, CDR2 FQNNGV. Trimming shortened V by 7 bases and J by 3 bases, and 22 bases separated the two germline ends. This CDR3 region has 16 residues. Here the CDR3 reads CASTPQGSGQHYEQYF. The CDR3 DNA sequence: TGTGCCAGCACCCCTCAAGGTAGCGGACAACACTACGAGCAGTACTTC.

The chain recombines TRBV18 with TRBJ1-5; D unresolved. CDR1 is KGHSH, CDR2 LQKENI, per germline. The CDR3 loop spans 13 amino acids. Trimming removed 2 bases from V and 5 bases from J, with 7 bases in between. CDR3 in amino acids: CASSPSGDQPQHF. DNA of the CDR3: TGTGCCAGCTCACCATCAGGAGATCAGCCCCAGCATTTT.

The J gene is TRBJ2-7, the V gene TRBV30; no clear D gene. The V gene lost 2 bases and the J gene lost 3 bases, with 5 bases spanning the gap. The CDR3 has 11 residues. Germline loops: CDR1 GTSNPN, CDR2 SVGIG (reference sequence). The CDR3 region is CAWSKNYEQYF. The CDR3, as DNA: TGTGCCTGGAGTAAAAACTACGAGCAGTACTTC.

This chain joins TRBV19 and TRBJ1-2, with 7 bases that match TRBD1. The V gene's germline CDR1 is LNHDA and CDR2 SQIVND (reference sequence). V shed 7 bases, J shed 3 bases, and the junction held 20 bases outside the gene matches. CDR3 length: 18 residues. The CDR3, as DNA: TGTGCCAGTACCTCCTTGTCTTGGAGGGGGCGCTTGTACTATGGCTACACCTTC. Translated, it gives CASTSLSWRGRLYYGYTF.